This passage covers 8 T cell receptor beta chains from one sample sequenced in a study of cytomegalovirus exposure and HLA in healthy donors (dated by TCRdb to about 2017). The library relied on the immunoSEQ multiplex PCR assay. TCRdb provides this immuneACCESS table in a form limited to in-frame rearrangements. Some clones are lacking; in checked studies, under half of them reflect an unresolved V gene, and why the rest are absent is not known. In all, the sample holds 200,000 to 300,000 clones, and about 90% of those were seen once. The ten biggest clones cover 0.95% to 1.5% of the sample. Sequences were obtained from PBMCs. The receptors derive from a woman aged 25-40 years in good health and CMV-seropositive.

The CDR3 nucleotides read TGTGCCAGCAGTTCGTTCGATGAAAAACTGTTTTTT. Translation: CASSSFDEKLFF. This chain connects TRBV27 to TRBJ1-4; D is ambiguous. From germline, CDR1 is MNHEY and CDR2 SMNVEV (reference sequence). The CDR3 is 12 residues long. The V end lost 4 bases, the J end lost 6 bases, and 6 bases lay between the germline ends. The whole variable domain, filled in from reference TRBV27 and TRBJ1-4, reads EAQVTQNPRYLITVTGKKLTVTCSQNMNHEYMSWYRQDPGLGLRQIYYSMNVEVTDKGDVPEGYKVSRKEKRNFPLILESPSPNQTSLYFCASSSFDEKLFFGSGTQLSVL.

This chain uses TRBV4-1 with TRBJ2-1; TRBD2 matches 13 bases. The germline CDR1 and CDR2 sequences are MGHRA and YSYEKL. The V segment lost 1 base and the J segment 10 bases; nucleotides outside the gene matches: 16. CDR3 length: 19 residues. The CDR3 region is CASSQAFLGLAGEDVEQFF. As DNA, the CDR3 is TGCGCCAGCAGCCAAGCCTTCCTCGGACTAGCGGGAGAAGACGTCGAGCAGTTCTTC.

The chain employs TRBV19 and TRBJ2-1, with TRBD1 matching over 8 bases. The CDR3 is 14 residues long. CDR1 LNHDA and CDR2 SQIVND come from the germline V gene (reference sequence). The junction had 4 bases not matched to a gene; V was cut back by 6 bases and J by 3 bases. CDR3 sequence (DNA): TGTGCCAGTAGAGATGGGACAGGCTACAATGAGCAGTTCTTC. Translation: CASRDGTGYNEQFF.

For this clone: Distinct nucleotide sequences in the sample also encode this CDR3. The rearrangement links TRBV18 to TRBJ2-5; 7 nucleotides agree with TRBD1. There are 13 residues in the CDR3. Germline CDR1 and CDR2: KGHSH and LQKENI. After removal of 3 bases from V and 3 bases from J, the junction contained 1 base not matched to a gene. The CDR3 sequence is CASSPGTEETQYF. DNA of the CDR3: TGTGCCAGCTCACCCGGGACAGAAGAGACCCAGTACTTC.

V is TRBV28 and J is TRBJ1-5; TRBD1 might be the D (5 bases). The germline V gene encodes CDR1 MDHEN and CDR2 SYDVKM. The V end was cut by 10 bases, the J end by 4 bases, with 20 bases between. CDR3 length: 15 residues. DNA of the CDR3: TGTGCCACCTACCCCCGGGGGAAGGGTAATCAGCCCCAGCATTTT. This gives the protein CATYPRGKGNQPQHF.

The genes are TRBV7-7 and TRBJ2-5; 12 positions match TRBD2. The germline V gene has CDR1 SSHAT and CDR2 FNYEAQ (reference sequence). V lost 3 bases and J lost 5; bases outside the gene matches: 13. CDR3 length: 18 amino acids. CDR3 protein: CASSFSATSGSSRETQYF. The CDR3 DNA follows: TGTGCCAGCAGCTTTAGCGCGACTAGCGGGAGTTCAAGGGAGACCCAGTACTTC.

This sequence joins TRBV19 and TRBJ2-2, with 13 bases identical to TRBD2. Germline V CDR1 and CDR2: LNHDA, SQIVND (reference sequence). V shed 5 bases, J shed 3 bases, and the junction held 9 bases outside the gene matches. The length of the CDR3 is 18 residues. CDR3 nucleotides: TGTGCCAGTAGTGCCAGGACTAGCGGGAGAGGGTACACCGGGGAGCTGTTTTTT. Its translation: CASSARTSGRGYTGELFF. Filled out from reference TRBV19 and TRBJ2-2, the complete variable domain reads DGGITQSPKYLFRKEGQNVTLSCEQNLNHDAMYWYRQDPGQGLRLIYYSQIVNDFQKGDIAEGYSVSREKKESFPLTVTSAQKNPTAFYLCASSARTSGRGYTGELFFGEGSRLTVL.

This rearrangement joins TRBV2 to TRBJ2-2, with D perhaps TRBD2 (6 bases). Germline CDR1 and CDR2: SNHLY and FYNNEI. The CDR3 is made up of 18 amino acids. Between the trimmed V and J ends, which lost 4 bases and 1 base, there was a span of 19 bases. The CDR3 region is CASSVIRDGGLNTGELFF. The DNA of the CDR3 is TGTGCCAGCAGTGTTATTCGGGACGGGGGACTGAACACCGGGGAGCTGTTTTTT.